This T cell receptor beta chain was captured by sequencing in a study of T cell responses to AZD1222 COVID-19 vaccine. Study outcomes and limitations: No repertoire was sampled before or during the peak T cell response, only after it. Regions 160-218 and 743-854 dominated among vaccine-associated CD4 TCRs spanning spike. At baseline, just a handful of AZD1222 recipients tested seropositive.

CDR3 size: 13 residues. Germline V gene sequence: CDR1 SEHNR, CDR2 FQNEAQ (reference sequence). V lost 2 bases, J lost 2 bases, and 7 bases lay in between. Here immunoSEQ multiplex PCR was the method, and the copy in TCRdb shows in-frame clones only, minus some. This sample yields roughly 200,000 clones, of which 85% to 95% are seen a single time; roughly 1% belongs to the top ten. Comments on this clone: Its antigen is not known.

The chain uses TRBV7-9 and TRBJ2-7; D ambiguous. Material: peripheral blood, obtained on day 0 of MenACWY control vaccination. This clonotype was sampled from an adult in good health. In DNA, the CDR3 is TGTGCCAGCAGCTTAAGGAGCGCCTACGAGCAGTACTTC. This encodes CASSLRSAYEQYF.